A single TCR beta chain is shown here with its context. The PCR contained 60 Vbeta and 13 Jbeta primers. The table came from immunoSEQ multiplex PCR; TCRdb's copy has only in-frame clones and leaves some out. The table records some 130,000 clones, roughly 70% of them present only once. These data are taken from a study of cytomegalovirus exposure and HLA in healthy donors. The germline CDR1 and CDR2 sequences are LNHDA and SQIVND (reference sequence). V lost 3 bases and J 4 bases, leaving 13 bases between the germline ends. The CDR3 spans 15 residues. The sequenced sample was PBMCs. V usage is TRBV19 and J usage is TRBJ1-5; D gene ambiguous. The source of this sequence is a man aged 30-40 years in good health and CMV-seronegative. CDR3 amino acids: CASSIYPPLNQPQHF. CDR3 DNA: TGTGCCAGTAGTATTTATCCCCCTCTAAATCAGCCCCAGCATTTT.